This T cell receptor (beta chain) was captured by sequencing in a study of blood T cell repertoires in COVID-19. Background on the study: Samples representing acute and convalescent COVID-19 were sourced from the United States, Italy and Spain.

A COVID-19 case was met by exposed participants within 2 weeks before study entry. Authors' processing steps: Reference gene primer amplification gave estimated nucleated cell counts. Libraries were prepared by immunoSEQ multiplex PCR; TCRdb keeps only in-frame clonotypes and omits some of them. The V and J calls and clone size were taken over from that table, and D and trimming were inferred from the DNA. The table lists about 430,000 clones, more than 70% of them singletons. This receptor was taken from a woman younger than 30 who had been exposed to COVID-19. The sequenced sample was PBMCs or T cells enriched from blood (not recorded which).

CDR3 bases: TGTGCCAGCTCACCGGGGGGTCCTAATGAAAAACTGTTTTTT. Protein: CASSPGGPNEKLFF. The J gene is TRBJ1-4, the V gene TRBV18; D is perhaps TRBD1 (5 bases). This CDR3 region has 14 residues. V lost 3 bases and J lost 3, with 8 bases in between. Germline CDR1 reads KGHSH; CDR2 reads LQKENI.